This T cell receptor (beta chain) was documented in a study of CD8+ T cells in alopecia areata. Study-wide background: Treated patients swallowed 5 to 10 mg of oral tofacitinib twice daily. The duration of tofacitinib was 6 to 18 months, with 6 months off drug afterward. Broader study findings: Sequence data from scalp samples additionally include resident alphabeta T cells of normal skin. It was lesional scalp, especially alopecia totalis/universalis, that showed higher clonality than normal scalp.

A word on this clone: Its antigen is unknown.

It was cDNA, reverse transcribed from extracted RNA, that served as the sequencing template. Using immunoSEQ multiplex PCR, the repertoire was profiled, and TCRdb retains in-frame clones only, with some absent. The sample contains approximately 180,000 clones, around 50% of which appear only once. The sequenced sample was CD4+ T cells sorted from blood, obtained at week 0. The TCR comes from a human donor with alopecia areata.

CDR3 sequence reads: CASSELARNSYEQYF. CDR3 sequence (DNA): TGTGCCAGCAGTGAATTAGCTAGGAACTCCTACGAGCAGTACTTC. This chain uses TRBV6-1 with TRBJ2-5; D is undetermined. The better agreement between TRBJ2-7 and the DNA end casts doubt on the J call. The CDR3 consists of 15 residues. Germline assignment: CDR1 MNHNS and CDR2 SASEGT.